One and the same sample provided the 7 T cell receptor beta chains below, sequenced in a study of T cell repertoires in cytomegalovirus infection. TCRdb re-analysed the reads in MiXCR, keeping a single row per CDR3 protein. The sample holds about 570,000 distinct CDR3 sequences, 40% seen once. For these TCRs, the target antigens are not known. The source was cultured PBMCs, collected from culture after CMV antigen stimulation. The receptors were gathered from a human donor in good health (CMV status not recorded). Some clones in this sample may be carry-over from other donors' samples.

J is TRBJ2-6 and V is TRBV7-8, with D perhaps TRBD1 (6 bases). V lost 5 bases and J lost 1, with 18 bases in between. The CDR3 loop spans 18 amino acids. Germline CDR1 reads SGHVS; CDR2 reads FQNEAQ. DNA of the CDR3: TGTGCCAGCAGCCGAGGGCCGGGACACCTTTCTGGGGCCAACGTCCTGACTTTC. The encoded protein is CASSRGPGHLSGANVLTF.

This clonotype was detected a few times. The chain recombines TRBV4-1 with TRBJ2-1; 7 bases fit TRBD2. V lost 1 base and J lost 4; bases outside the gene matches: 7. CDR3 length: 16 residues. Germline values: CDR1 MGHRA, CDR2 YSYEKL. CDR3 DNA sequence: TGCGCCAGCAGCCAAGTTGGGAGGGGTAGTTACAATGAGCAGTTCTTC. This translates into CASSQVGRGSYNEQFF.

Remarks on this clonotype: The junction and the germline gene differ at one end; a read error may be behind it. The V and J genes are TRBV6-6 and TRBJ2-2; 7 bases line up with TRBD1. This CDR3 comprises 14 residues. Germline assignment: CDR1 MNHNY and CDR2 SVGAGI (reference sequence). The CDR3 here is CASSGTVNTGEPFF. In DNA form, the CDR3 reads TGTGCCAGCAGCGGGACAGTGAACACCGGGGAGCCGTTTTTT.

The chain carries TRBV27 and TRBJ2-1, with 11 bases identical to TRBD2. The CDR3 totals 16 residues. Per the germline V gene, CDR1 is MNHEY and CDR2 is SMNVEV (reference sequence). V shed 3 bases, J shed 4 bases, and the junction held 5 bases outside the gene matches. The chain's CDR3 is CASSFSGTSGYNEQFF. The CDR3, as DNA: TGTGCCAGCAGTTTTAGTGGGACTAGCGGTTACAATGAGCAGTTCTTC.

In DNA, the CDR3 is TGTGCCAGCAGTTCAACAGGGCCCACCGGGGAGCTGTTTTTT. Its protein is CASSSTGPTGELFF. The chain uses TRBV12-3 or TRBV12-4 and TRBJ2-2, with a weak D call TRBD1 (6 bases). The CDR3 spans 14 residues. V gave up 4 bases and J gave up 4 bases, with 10 bases separating them.

This sequence joins TRBV2 and TRBJ1-2; D may be TRBD1 (5 bases). Germline V gene sequence: CDR1 SNHLY, CDR2 FYNNEI. The V end lost 8 bases, the J end lost 4 bases, and 20 bases lay between the germline ends. The CDR3 length is 15 residues. The CDR3 coding sequence is TGTGCCAGCTCAGTCGTGGGGGGACGCGGCTATGGCTACACCTTC. Protein sequence: CASSVVGGRGYGYTF.

The DNA for the CDR3 is TGTGCTAGTGGTCGGGGGACCATTTACGAGCAGTACTTC. Translation: CASGRGTIYEQYF. The chain has TRBV12-5 and TRBJ2-7; D may be TRBD2 (6 bases). V lost 5 bases, J lost 4 bases, and 12 bases lay in between. Germline CDR1 LGHNT, CDR2 FRNRAP. The CDR3 totals 13 residues.